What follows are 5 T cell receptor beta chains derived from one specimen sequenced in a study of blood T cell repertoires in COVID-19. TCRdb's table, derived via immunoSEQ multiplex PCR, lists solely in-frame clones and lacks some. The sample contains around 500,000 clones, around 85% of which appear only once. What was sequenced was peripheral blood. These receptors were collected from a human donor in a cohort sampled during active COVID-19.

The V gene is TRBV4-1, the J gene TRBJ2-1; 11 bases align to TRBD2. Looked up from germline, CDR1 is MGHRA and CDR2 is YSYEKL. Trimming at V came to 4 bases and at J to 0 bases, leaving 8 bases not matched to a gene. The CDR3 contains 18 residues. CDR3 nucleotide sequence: TGCGCCAGCAGCCGCTTATCCGGGACTAGCGGCTCCTACAATGAGCAGTTCTTC. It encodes CASSRLSGTSGSYNEQFF.

The CDR3 region is CAWSPNFRGEKLFF. The CDR3, as DNA: TGTGCCTGGAGTCCCAATTTTAGAGGGGAAAAACTGTTTTTT. V and J are TRBV30 and TRBJ1-4; no firm D call. Germline V gene sequence: CDR1 GTSNPN, CDR2 SVGIG (reference sequence). The CDR3 has 14 residues. Trimming stripped 2 bases from V and 8 bases from J, with 15 bases between. The full variable domain, with the rest looked up from reference TRBV30 and TRBJ1-4, is SQTIHQWPATLVQPVGSPLSLECTVEGTSNPNLYWYRQAAGRGLQLLFYSVGIGQISSEVPQNLSASRPQDRQFILSSKKLLLSDSGFYLCAWSPNFRGEKLFFGSGTQLSVL.

CDR3 residues: CASRRAGGYTEAFF. For the CDR3, the DNA is TGTGCCAGCAGACGGGCAGGGGGCTACACTGAAGCTTTCTTT. The V gene is TRBV2, the J gene TRBJ1-1; 8 bases match TRBD1. Per the germline V gene, CDR1 is SNHLY and CDR2 is FYNNEI. This CDR3 spans 14 amino acids. V lost 6 bases and J lost 3; bases outside the gene matches: 6.

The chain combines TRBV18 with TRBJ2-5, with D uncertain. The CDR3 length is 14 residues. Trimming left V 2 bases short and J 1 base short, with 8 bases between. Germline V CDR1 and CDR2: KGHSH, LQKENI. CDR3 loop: CASSPVQLQETQYF. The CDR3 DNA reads TGTGCCAGCTCACCAGTACAGCTCCAAGAGACCCAGTACTTC.

The CDR3: CASSPPLPTEAFF. CDR3 DNA sequence: TGTGCCAGCAGCCCCCCCCTTCCGACTGAAGCTTTCTTT. J is TRBJ1-1 and V is TRBV7-6, with D hard to call. CDR1 is SGHVS, CDR2 FNYEAQ, per germline. The CDR3 length is 13 residues. V lost 5 bases to trimming and J lost 5 bases, with 12 bases between them.